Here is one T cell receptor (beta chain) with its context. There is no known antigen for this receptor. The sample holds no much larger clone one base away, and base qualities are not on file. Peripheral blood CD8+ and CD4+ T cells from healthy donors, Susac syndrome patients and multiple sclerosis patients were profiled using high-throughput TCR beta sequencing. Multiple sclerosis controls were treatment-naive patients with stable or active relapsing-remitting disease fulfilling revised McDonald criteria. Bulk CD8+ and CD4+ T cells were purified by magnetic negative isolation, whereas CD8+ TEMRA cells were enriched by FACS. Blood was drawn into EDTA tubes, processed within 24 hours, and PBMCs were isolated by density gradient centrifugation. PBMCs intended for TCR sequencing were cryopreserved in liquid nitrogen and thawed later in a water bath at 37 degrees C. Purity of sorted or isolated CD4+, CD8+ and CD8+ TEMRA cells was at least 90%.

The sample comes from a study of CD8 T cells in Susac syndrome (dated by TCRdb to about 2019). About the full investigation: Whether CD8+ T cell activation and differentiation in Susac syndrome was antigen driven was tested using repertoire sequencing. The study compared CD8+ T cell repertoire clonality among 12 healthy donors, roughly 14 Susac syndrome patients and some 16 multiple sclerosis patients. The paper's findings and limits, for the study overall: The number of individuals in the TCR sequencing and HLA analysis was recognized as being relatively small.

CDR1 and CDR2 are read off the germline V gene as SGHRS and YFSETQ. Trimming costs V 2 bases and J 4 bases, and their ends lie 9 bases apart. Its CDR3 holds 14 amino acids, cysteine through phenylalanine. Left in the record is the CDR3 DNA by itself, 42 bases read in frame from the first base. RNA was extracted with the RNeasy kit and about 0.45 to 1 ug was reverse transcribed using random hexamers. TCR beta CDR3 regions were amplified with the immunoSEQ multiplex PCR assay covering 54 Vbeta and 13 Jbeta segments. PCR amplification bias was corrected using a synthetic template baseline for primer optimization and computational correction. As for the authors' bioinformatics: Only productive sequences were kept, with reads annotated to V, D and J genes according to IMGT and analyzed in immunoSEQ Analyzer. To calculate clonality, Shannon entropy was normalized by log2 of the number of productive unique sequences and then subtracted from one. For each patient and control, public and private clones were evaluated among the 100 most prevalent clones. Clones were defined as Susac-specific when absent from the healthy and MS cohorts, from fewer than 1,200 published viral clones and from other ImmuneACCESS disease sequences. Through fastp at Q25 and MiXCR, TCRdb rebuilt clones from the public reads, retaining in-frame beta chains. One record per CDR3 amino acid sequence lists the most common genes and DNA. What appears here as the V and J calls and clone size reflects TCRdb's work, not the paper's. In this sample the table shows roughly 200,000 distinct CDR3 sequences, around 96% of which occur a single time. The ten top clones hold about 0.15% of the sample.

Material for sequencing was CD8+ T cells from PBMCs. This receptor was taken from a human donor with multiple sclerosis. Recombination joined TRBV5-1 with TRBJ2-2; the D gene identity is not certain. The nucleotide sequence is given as TGCGCCAGCAGCTTTTTTCAGGTCACCGGGGAGCTGTTTTTT. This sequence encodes CASSFFQVTGELFF.